These T cell receptor beta chains were read from a single sample in a study of shared clonotypes between healthy human individuals. The protocol was immunoSEQ multiplex PCR, while the TCRdb copy is restricted to in-frame clones and leaves out a portion. The sample lists a few million clones; around 95% were seen once. The sequenced sample was naive CD4+ T cells sorted from blood. These receptor sequences come from a man between 18 and 35 years old in good health. Both conserved end residues are part of each CDR3. D genes are given only for firm matches.

v_call,d_call,cdr3_aa
TRBV6-1,TRBD1,CASSEHGQVGREQYF
TRBV7-9,-,CASSFKAEVKYGYTF
TRBV4-3,-,CASSQETGNEQFF
TRBV5-1,TRBD2,CASSLARGGTDTQYF
TRBV7-9,TRBD1,CASRRRETGGEKLFF
TRBV5-1,TRBD2,CASSFSGRDRDEQFF
TRBV19,-,CASSIARRGNQPQHF
TRBV2,-,CASSERSSRNNEQFF
TRBV5-5,-,CASSLTGINQPQHF
TRBV6-6,-,CASSYLGGGTEAFF
TRBV18,-,CASSPGVETYEQYF
TRBV5-1,-,CASSRQQYNSPLHF
TRBV5-1,-,CASSPLLVSGNEQFF
TRBV18,-,CASSPQYQETQYF
TRBV6-5,TRBD1,CASRSGTGASYEQYF
TRBV4-3,-,CASSQDVSFSGNTIYF
TRBV29-1,-,CSVETTSNSPFF
TRBV14,-,CASSQVQGALYGYTF
TRBV5-4,-,CASSPDSQANYGYTF
TRBV7-2,-,CASSPTPLEPQHF
TRBV25-1,-,CASSELEGGMDSPLHF
TRBV28,TRBD1,CASTDRYNEQFF
TRBV7-9,-,CASSLIGIGTDTQYF
TRBV18,-,CASSPPSLMGHEQFF
TRBV5-1,-,CASSFDTASRGTEAFF
TRBV5-4,TRBD2,CASSSGLAYEQYF
TRBV18,TRBD1,CASSPGQGSENEQFF
TRBV9,-,CASSGGRRGTDTQYF
TRBV29-1,TRBD1,CSVEPGQGRDNEQFF
TRBV7-8,-,CASSGDQGNYGYTF
TRBV30,TRBD2,CAWSVLAAGGLGRQFF
TRBV7-2,-,CASSSGSANTGELFF
TRBV9,TRBD2,CASSVGTSGGEYNEQFF
TRBV7-9,-,CASSLSRAGELFF
TRBV11-2,-,CASSLDGTPDTQYF
TRBV6-6,-,CASSQQLSDQPQHF
TRBV10-3,-,CAISESAGVDYGYTF
TRBV6-6,-,CASRGQGRTLYEQYF
TRBV19,TRBD1,CASSPTTGGSSYEQYF
TRBV19,-,CASSMAGRNEKLFF
TRBV30,TRBD1,CAWSTSGGRDSPLHF
TRBV27,TRBD1,CASSLGTGLDNSPLHF
TRBV7-9,-,CASSLVKSSYNEQFF
TRBV7-6,-,CASSLSGLPSYEQYF
TRBV6-6,-,CASILGGRGYGYTF
TRBV18,TRBD2,CASSGPGLEPHEQYF
TRBV7-2,TRBD2,CASSLGLAVTYEQYF
TRBV10-3,TRBD1,CAIGEGARFTDEQYF
TRBV18,-,CASSGLGSGEQYF
TRBV6-5,TRBD1,CASRNRGHGYEQYF
TRBV6-5,-,CASSSGQGSTDTQYF
TRBV2,-,CASSVGGYGYTF
TRBV6-1,TRBD2,CASRRLAGAYEQYF
TRBV15,-,CATSSSDSLSGYTF
TRBV28,TRBD1,CASSLVSVGGSPLHF
TRBV5-1,-,CASSLRAGDIEAFF
TRBV5-4,-,CASSLALGSYEQYF
TRBV6-4,-,CASSDWLAEGTGELFF